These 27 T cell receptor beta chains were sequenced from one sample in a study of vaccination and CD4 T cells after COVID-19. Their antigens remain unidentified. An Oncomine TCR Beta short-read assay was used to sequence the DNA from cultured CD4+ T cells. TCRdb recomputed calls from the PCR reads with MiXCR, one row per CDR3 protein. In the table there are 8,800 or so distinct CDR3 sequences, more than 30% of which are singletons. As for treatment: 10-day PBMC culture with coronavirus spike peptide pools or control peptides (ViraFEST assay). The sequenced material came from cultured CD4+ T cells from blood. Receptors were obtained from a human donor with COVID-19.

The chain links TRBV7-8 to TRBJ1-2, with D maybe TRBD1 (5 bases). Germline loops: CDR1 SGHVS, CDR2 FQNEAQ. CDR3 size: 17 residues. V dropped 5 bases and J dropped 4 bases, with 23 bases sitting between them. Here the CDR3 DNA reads TGTGCCAGCAGCCTAACGACAGTAAATAAACCTCTCTATGGCTACACCTTC. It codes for CASSLTTVNKPLYGYTF.

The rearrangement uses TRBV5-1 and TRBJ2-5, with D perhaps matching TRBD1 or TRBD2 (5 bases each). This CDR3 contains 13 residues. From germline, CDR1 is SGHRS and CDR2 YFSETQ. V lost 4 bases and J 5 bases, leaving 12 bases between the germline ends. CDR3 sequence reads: CASSRGSGETQYF. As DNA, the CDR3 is TGCGCCAGCAGCCGGGGATCAGGGGAGACCCAGTACTTC.

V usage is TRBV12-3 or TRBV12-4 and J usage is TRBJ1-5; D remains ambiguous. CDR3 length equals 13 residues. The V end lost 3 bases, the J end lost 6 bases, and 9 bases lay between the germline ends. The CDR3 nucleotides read TGTGCCAGCAGTTTTGGGGATCGTCAGCCCCAGCATTTT. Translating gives CASSFGDRQPQHF.

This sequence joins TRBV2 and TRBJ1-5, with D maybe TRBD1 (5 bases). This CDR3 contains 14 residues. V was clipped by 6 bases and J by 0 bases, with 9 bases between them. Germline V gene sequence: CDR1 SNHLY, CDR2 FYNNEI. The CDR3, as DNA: TGTGCCAGCAGCAGGGTGGATAGCAATCAGCCCCAGCATTTT. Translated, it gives CASSRVDSNQPQHF.

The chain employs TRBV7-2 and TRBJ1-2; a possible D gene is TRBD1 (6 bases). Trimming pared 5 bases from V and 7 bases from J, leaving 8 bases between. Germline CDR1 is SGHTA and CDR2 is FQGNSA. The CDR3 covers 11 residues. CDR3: CASSNRAGYTF. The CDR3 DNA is TGTGCCAGCAGCAACAGGGCTGGCTACACCTTC. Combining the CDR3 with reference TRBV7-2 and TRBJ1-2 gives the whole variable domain GAGVSQSPSNKVTEKGKDVELRCDPISGHTALYWYRQSLGQGLEFLIYFQGNSAPDKSGLPSDRFSAERTGGSVSTLTIQRTQQEDSAVYLCASSNRAGYTFGSGTRLTVV.

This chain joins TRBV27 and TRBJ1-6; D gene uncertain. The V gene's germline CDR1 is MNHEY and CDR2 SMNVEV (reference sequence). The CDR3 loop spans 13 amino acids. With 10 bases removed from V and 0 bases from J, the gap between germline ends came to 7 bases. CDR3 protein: CATRSSYNSPLHF. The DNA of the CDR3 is TGTGCCACCCGAAGCTCCTATAATTCACCCCTCCACTTT.

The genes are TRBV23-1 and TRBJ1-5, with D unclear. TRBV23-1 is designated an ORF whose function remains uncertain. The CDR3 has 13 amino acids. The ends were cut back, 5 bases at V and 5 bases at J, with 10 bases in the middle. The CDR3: CASSTAIDQPQHF. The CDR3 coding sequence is TGCGCCAGCAGTACAGCTATAGATCAGCCCCAGCATTTT.

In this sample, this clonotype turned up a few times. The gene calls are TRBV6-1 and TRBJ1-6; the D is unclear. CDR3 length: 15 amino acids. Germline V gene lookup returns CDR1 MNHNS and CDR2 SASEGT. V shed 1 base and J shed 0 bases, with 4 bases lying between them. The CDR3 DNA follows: TGTGCCAGCAGTGAAGAGGACTCCTATAATTCACCCCTCCACTTT. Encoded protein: CASSEEDSYNSPLHF.

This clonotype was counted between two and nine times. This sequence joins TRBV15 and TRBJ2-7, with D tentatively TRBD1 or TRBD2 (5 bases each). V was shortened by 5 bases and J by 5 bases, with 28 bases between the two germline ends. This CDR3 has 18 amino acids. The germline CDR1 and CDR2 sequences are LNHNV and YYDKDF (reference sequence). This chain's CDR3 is CATSHTYGGLGPIDEQYF. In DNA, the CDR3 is TGTGCCACCAGCCATACATATGGGGGATTGGGCCCTATCGACGAGCAGTACTTC. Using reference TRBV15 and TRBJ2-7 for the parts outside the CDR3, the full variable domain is DAMVIQNPRYQVTQFGKPVTLSCSQTLNHNVMYWYQQKSSQAPKLLFHYYDKDFNNEADTPDNFQSRRPNTSFCFLDIRSPGLGDTAMYLCATSHTYGGLGPIDEQYFGPGTRLTVT.

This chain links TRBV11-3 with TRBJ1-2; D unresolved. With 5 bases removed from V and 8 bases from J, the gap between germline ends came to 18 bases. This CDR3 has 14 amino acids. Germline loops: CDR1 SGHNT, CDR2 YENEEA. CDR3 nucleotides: TGTGCCAGCAGCGGCCACAGTTTACTGGGGGGCTACACCTTC. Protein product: CASSGHSLLGGYTF.

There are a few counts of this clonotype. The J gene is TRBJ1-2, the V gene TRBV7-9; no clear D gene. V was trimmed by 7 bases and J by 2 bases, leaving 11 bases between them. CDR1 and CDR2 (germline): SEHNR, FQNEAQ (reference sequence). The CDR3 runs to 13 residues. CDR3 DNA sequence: TGTGCCAGCACCACGGACGGAAACTATGGCTACACCTTC. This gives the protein CASTTDGNYGYTF.

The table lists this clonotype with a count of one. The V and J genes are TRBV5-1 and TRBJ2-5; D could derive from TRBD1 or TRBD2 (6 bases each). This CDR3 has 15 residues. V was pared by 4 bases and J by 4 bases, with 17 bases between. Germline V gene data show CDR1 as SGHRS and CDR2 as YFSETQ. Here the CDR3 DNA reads TGCGCCAGCAGCCCAGGCGGGACAAGCAGAGAGACCCAGTACTTC. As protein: CASSPGGTSRETQYF.

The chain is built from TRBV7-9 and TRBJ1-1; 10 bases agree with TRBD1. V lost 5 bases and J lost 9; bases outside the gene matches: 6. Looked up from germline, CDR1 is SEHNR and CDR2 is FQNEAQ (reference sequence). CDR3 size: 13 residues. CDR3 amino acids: CASSGGQGTQAFF. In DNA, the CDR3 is TGTGCCAGCAGCGGGGGACAGGGGACTCAAGCTTTCTTT. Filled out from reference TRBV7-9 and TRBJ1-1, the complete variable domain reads DTGVSQNPRHKITKRGQNVTFRCDPISEHNRLYWYRQTLGQGPEFLTYFQNEAQLEKSRLLSDRFSAERPKGSFSTLEIQRTEQGDSAMYLCASSGGQGTQAFFGQGTRLTVV.

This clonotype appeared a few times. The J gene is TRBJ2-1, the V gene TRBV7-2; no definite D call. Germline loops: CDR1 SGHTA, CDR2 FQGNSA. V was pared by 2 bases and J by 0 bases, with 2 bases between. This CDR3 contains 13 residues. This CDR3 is CASSLPSYNEQFF. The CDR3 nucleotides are TGTGCCAGCAGCTTACCCTCCTACAATGAGCAGTTCTTC. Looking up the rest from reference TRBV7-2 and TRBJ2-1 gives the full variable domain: GAGVSQSPSNKVTEKGKDVELRCDPISGHTALYWYRQSLGQGLEFLIYFQGNSAPDKSGLPSDRFSAERTGGSVSTLTIQRTQQEDSAVYLCASSLPSYNEQFFGPGTRLTVL.

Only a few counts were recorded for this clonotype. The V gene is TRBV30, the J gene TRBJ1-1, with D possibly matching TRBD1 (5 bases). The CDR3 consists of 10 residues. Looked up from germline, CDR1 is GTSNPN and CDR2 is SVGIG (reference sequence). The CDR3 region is CATDRDEAFF. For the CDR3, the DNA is TGTGCTACCGACAGAGATGAAGCTTTCTTT.

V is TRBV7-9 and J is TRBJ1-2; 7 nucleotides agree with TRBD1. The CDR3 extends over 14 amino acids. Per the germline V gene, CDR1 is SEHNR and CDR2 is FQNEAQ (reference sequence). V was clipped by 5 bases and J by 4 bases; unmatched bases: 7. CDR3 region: CASSPGTDAYGYTF. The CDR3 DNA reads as TGTGCCAGCAGCCCCGGGACAGATGCCTATGGCTACACCTTC.

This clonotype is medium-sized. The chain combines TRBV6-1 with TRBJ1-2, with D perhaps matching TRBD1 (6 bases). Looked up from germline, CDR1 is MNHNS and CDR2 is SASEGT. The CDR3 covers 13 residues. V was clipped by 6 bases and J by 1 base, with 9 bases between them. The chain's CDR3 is CASSDRINYGYTF. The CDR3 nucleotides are TGTGCCAGCAGCGACAGGATTAACTATGGCTACACCTTC.

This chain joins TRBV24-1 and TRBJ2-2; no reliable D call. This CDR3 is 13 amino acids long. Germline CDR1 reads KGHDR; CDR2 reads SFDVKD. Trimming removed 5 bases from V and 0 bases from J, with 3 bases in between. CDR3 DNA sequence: TGTGCCACCAGTGCAACGAACACCGGGGAGCTGTTTTTT. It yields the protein CATSATNTGELFF.

CDR3 amino acids: CSASPRDRGYQPQHF. The CDR3, as DNA: TGCAGTGCTAGTCCCCGGGACAGGGGTTATCAGCCCCAGCATTTT. The gene calls are TRBV20-1 and TRBJ1-5; 10 bases match TRBD1. The CDR3 sequence is 15 residues long. Losses at the gene ends were 3 bases for V and 5 bases for J; bases not matched to a gene: 7. Looked up from germline, CDR1 is DFQATT and CDR2 is SNEGSKA (reference sequence).

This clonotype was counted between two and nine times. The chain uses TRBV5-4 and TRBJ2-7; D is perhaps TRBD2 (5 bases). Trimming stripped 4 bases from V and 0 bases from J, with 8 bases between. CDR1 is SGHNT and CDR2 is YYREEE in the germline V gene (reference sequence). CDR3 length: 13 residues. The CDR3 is CASSEGSSYEQYF. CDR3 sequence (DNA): TGTGCCAGCAGCGAAGGGAGCTCCTACGAGCAGTACTTC.

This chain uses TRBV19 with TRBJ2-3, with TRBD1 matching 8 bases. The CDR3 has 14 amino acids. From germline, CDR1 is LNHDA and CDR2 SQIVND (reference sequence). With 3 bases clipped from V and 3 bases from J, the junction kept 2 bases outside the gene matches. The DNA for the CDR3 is TGTGCCAGTAGTATCCACAGGGGGACAGATACGCAGTATTTT. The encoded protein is CASSIHRGTDTQYF.

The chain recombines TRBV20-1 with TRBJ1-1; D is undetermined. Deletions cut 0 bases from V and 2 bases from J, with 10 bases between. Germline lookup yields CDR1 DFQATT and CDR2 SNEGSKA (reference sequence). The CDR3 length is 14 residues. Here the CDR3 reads CSARDLTVNTEAFF. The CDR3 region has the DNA TGCAGTGCTAGAGATTTAACAGTAAACACTGAAGCTTTCTTT.

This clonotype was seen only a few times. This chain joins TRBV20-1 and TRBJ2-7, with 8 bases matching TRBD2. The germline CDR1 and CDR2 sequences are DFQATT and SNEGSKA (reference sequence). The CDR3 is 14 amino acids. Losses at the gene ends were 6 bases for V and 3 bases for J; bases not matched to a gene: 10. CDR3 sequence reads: CSARAGGNYYEQYF. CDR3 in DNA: TGCAGTGCCAGGGCGGGGGGAAACTACTACGAGCAGTACTTC.

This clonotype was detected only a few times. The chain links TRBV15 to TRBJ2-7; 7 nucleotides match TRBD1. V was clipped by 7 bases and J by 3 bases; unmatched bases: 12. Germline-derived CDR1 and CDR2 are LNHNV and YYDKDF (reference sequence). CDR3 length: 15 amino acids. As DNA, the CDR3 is TGTGCCACCAAAGATGGGGACAGCCTAAACTACGAGCAGTACTTC. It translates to CATKDGDSLNYEQYF.

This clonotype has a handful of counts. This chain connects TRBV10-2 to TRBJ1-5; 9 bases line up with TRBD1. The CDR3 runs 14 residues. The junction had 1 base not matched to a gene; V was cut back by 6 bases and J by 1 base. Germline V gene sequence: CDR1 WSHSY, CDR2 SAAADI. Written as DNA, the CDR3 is TGCGCCAGCAGGGGGACAGGGAGCAATCAGCCCCAGCATTTT. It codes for CASRGTGSNQPQHF.

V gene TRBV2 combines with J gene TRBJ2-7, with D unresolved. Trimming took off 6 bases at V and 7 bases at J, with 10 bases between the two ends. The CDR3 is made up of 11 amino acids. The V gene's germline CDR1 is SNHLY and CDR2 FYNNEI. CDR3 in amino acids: CASSPKWEQYF. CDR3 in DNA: TGTGCCAGCAGCCCTAAGTGGGAGCAGTACTTC.

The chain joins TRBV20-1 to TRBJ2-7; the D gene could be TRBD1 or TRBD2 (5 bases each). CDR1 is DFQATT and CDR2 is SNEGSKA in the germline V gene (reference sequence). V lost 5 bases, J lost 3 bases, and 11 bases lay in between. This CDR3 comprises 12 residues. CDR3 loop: CSAPRDLYEQYF. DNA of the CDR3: TGCAGTGCTCCCCGGGACCTCTACGAGCAGTACTTC.